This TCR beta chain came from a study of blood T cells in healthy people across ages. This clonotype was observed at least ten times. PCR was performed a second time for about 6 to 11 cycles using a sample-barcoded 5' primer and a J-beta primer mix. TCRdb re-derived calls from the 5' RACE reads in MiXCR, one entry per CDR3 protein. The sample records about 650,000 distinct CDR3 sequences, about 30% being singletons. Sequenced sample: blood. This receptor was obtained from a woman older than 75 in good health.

The CDR3 DNA reads TGCGCCAGCAGCTTGGGAAGGGCCTACTCCTACTCTGGGGCCAACGTCCTGACTTTC. This encodes CASSLGRAYSYSGANVLTF. This chain joins TRBV5-1 and TRBJ2-6; D is unclear. The CDR3 totals 19 residues. Trimming stripped 0 bases from V and 0 bases from J, with 16 bases between. Germline V CDR1 and CDR2: SGHRS, YFSETQ.